This TCR beta chain was sequenced during a study of regulatory T cells in long-lasting Graves disease. The authors built TCR beta libraries using iRepertoire HTBI primers and Arm-PCR of CDR3 regions. MiXCR, applied by TCRdb to the multiplex PCR reads, yields one record per CDR3 protein. Of roughly 610,000 distinct CDR3 sequences in the sample, about 16% are singletons; the top ten hold around 12%. This clonotype was recorded at least ten times. Per the germline V gene, CDR1 is SEHNR and CDR2 is FQNEAQ (reference sequence). The CDR3 runs 15 residues. J lost 5 bases, V lost 6 bases, and 11 bases had no gene match. Time point indicated: newly diagnosed GD, antithyroid drugs for less than 3 months. RNA from PBMCs was the source of the TCR library. Separately, the same data were catalogued under a study of T cells in Graves' hyperthyroidism and ophthalmopathy.

The receptor comes from a man aged 18 to 30 with Graves disease. This sample comprised peripheral blood mononuclear cells (PBMCs), obtained at new diagnosis, from a patient treated with antithyroid drugs. This chain connects TRBV7-9 to TRBJ2-7; 9 bases match TRBD1. The CDR3 region has the DNA TGTGCCAGCAGTATGGGACAGGGAATGTTGGACGAGCAGTACTTC. Its protein is CASSMGQGMLDEQYF.